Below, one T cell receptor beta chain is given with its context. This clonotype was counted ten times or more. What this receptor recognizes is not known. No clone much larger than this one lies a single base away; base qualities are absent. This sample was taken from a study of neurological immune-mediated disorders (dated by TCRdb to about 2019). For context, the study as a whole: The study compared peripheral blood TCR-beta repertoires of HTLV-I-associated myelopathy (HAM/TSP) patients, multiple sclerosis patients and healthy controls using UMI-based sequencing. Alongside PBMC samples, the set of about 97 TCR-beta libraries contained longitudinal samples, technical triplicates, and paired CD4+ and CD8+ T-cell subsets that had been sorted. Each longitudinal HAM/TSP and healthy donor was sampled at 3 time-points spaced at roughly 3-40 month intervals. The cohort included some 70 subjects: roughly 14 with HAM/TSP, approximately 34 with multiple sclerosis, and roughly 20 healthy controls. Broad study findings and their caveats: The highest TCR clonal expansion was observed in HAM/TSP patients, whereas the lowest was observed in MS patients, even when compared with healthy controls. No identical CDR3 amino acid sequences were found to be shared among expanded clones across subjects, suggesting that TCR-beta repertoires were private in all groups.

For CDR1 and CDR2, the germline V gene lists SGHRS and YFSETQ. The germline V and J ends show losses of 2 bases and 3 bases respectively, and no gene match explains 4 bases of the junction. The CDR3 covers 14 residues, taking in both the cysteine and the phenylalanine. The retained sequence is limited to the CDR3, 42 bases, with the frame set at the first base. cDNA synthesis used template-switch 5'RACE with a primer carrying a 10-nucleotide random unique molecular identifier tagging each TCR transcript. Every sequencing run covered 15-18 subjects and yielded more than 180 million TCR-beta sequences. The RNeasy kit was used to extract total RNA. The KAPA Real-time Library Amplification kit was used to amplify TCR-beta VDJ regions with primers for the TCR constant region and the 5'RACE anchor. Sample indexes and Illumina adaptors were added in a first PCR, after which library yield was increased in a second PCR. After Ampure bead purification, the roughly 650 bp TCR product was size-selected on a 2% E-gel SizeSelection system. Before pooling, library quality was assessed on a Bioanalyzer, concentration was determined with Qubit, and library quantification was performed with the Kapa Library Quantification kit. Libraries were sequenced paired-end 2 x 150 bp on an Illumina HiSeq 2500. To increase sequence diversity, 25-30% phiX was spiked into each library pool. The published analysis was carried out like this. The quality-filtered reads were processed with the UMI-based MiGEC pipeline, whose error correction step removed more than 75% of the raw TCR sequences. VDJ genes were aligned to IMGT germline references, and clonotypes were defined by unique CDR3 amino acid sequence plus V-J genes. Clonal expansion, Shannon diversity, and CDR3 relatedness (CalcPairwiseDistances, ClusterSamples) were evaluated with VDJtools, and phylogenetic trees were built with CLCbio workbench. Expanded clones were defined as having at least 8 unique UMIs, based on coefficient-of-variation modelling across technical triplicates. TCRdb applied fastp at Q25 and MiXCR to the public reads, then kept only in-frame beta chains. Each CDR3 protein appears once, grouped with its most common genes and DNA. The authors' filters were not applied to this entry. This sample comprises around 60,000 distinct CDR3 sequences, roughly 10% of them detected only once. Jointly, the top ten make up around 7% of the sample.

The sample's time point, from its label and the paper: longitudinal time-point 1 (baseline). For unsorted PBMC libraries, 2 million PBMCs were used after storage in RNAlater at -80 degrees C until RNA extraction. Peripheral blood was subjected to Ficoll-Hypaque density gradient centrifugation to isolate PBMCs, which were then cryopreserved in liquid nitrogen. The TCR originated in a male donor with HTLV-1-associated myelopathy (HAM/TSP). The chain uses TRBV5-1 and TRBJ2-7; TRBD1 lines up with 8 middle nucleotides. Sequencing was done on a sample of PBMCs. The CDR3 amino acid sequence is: CASSFDRGVYEQYF. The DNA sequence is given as TGCGCCAGCAGCTTCGACAGGGGAGTCTACGAGCAGTACTTC.